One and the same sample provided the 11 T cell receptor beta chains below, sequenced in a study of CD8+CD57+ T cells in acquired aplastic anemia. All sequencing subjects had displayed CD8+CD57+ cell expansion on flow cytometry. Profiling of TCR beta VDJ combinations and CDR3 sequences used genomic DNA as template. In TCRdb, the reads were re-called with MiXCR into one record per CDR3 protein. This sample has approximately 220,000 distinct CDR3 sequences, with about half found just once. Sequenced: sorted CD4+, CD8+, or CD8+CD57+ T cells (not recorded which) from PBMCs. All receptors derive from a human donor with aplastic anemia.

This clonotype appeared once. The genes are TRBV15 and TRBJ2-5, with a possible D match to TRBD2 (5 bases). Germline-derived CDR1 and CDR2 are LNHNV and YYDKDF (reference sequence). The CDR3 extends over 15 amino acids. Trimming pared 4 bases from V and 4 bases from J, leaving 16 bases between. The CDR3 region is CATSNRLSLAETQYF. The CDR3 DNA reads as TGTGCCACCAGCAATCGACTTAGCCTAGCAGAGACCCAGTACTTC.

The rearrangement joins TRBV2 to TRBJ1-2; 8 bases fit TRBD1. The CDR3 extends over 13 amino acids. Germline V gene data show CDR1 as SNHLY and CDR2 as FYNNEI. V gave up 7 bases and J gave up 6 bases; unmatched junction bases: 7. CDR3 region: CASKVGQGHGYTF. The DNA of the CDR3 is TGTGCCAGCAAAGTTGGACAGGGACATGGCTACACCTTC. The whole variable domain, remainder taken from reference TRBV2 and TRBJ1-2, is EPEVTQTPSHQVTQMGQEVILRCVPISNHLYFYWYRQILGQKVEFLVSFYNNEISEKSEIFDDQFSVERPDGSNFTLKIRSTKLEDSAMYFCASKVGQGHGYTFGSGTRLTVV.

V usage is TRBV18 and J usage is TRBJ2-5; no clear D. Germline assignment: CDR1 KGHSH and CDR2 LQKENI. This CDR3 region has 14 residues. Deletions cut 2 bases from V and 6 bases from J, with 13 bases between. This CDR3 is CASSPGAAEKTQYF. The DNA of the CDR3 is TGTGCCAGCTCACCAGGCGCAGCAGAAAAGACCCAGTACTTC.

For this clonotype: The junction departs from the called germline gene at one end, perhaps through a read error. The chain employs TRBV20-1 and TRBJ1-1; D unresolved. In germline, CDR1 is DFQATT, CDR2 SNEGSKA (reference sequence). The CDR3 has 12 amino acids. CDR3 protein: CSPFSMSTEAFF. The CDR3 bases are TGCAGCCCTTTTTCGATGAGCACTGAAGCTTTTTTT.

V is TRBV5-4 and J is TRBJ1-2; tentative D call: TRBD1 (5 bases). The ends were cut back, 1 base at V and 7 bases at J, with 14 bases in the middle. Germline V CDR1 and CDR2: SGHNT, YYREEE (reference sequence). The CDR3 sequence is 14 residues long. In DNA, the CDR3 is TGTGCCAGCAGCTTGCTGGGACCGTTGGCTGGCTACACCTTC. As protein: CASSLLGPLAGYTF.

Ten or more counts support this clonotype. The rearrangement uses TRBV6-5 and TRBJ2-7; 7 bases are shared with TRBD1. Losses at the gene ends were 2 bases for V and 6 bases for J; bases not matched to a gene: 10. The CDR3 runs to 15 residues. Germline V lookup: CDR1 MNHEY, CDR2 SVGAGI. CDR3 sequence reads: CASSYGLYTGVEQYF. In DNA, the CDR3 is TGTGCCAGCAGTTACGGGTTATACACAGGGGTCGAGCAGTACTTC.

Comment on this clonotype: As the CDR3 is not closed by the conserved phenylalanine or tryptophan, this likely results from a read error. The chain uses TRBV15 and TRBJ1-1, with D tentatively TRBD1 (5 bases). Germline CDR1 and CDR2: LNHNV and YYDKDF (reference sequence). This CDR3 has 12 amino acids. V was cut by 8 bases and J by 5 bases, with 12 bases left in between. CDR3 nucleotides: TGTGCCACCCACAGGTTTGGTACTGAAGCTTTCTCT. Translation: CATHRFGTEAFS.

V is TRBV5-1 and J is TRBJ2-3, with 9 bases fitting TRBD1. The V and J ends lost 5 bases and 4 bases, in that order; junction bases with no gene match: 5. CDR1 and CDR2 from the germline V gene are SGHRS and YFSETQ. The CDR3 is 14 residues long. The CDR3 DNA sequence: TGCGCCAGCAGTCCCGGGACAGGGTCAGATACGCAGTATTTT. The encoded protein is CASSPGTGSDTQYF. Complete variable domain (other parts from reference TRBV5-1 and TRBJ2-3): KAGVTQTPRYLIKTRGQQVTLSCSPISGHRSVSWYQQTPGQGLQFLFEYFSETQRNKGNFPGRFSGRQFSNSRSEMNVSTLELGDSALYLCASSPGTGSDTQYFGPGTRLTVL.

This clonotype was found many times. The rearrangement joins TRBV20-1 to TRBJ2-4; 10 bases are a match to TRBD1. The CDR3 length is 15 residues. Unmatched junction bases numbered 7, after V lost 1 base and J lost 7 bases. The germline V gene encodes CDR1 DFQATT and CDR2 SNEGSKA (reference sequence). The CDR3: CSARVGTGVRNIQYF. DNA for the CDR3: TGCAGTGCTAGAGTCGGGACAGGGGTTAGGAACATTCAGTACTTC.

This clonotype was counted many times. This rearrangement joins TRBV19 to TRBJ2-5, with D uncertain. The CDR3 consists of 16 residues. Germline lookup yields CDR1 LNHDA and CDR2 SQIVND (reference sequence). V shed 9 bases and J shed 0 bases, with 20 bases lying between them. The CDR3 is CASRPLGGAYQETQYF. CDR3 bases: TGTGCCAGCCGCCCTCTCGGCGGAGCGTACCAAGAGACCCAGTACTTC.

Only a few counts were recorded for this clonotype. The CDR3 loop is CATSGAGNEQFF. The DNA of the CDR3 is TGTGCCACTAGCGGGGCCGGCAATGAGCAGTTCTTC. This rearrangement joins TRBV3-1 to TRBJ2-1, with 9 positions matching TRBD2. V was pared by 10 bases and J by 6 bases, with 4 bases of the junction left unmatched. This CDR3 has 12 residues. Germline V gene data show CDR1 as LGHDT and CDR2 as YNNKEL (reference sequence).